This T cell receptor (beta chain) was captured in a study of beta chain features in type 1 diabetes. V shed 3 bases and J shed 2 bases, with 14 bases lying between them. Germline CDR1 reads KGHSH; CDR2 reads LQKENI. The CDR3 length is 15 residues. Isolated RNA was reverse transcribed in full, so expressed TCRB transcripts were sequenced. TCRdb's copy holds only in-frame clones and misses some; the assay was immunoSEQ multiplex PCR. The table shows just over 450,000 clones, with about 29% occurring only once. The receptor was derived from a young man in good health. The sequenced material came from naive CD4+ T cells from blood. J is TRBJ2-7 and V is TRBV18; D gene ambiguous. CDR3 sequence: CASSPLLGEPYEQYF. The CDR3 DNA is TGTGCCAGCTCACCCCTTCTTGGCGAGCCCTACGAGCAGTACTTC.